The 23 T cell receptor beta chains listed next were all sequenced from one sample in a study of cytomegalovirus exposure and HLA in healthy donors. Primers included in the PCR were 60 Vbeta and 13 Jbeta primers. Measured with immunoSEQ multiplex PCR; TCRdb has only the in-frame clones, and not every one. The sample has 150,000 or so clones, around two thirds seen once. Source material: PBMCs. The source of these receptors is a young man in good health and CMV-seropositive.

V gene TRBV28 combines with J gene TRBJ2-3; 7 bases line up with TRBD2. CDR1 and CDR2 from the germline V gene are MDHEN and SYDVKM. This CDR3 spans 14 amino acids. Trimming took 5 bases from V and 6 from J; bases not matched to a gene: 8. As DNA, the CDR3 is TGTGCCAGCAGTCTACTAGCGAGCGTGGATACGCAGTATTTT. Translation: CASSLLASVDTQYF.

The J gene is TRBJ2-7, the V gene TRBV4-1; 8 positions match TRBD1. The trim removed 4 bases at V and 6 bases at J, leaving 8 bases unmatched. CDR3 length: 14 residues. Germline V lookup: CDR1 MGHRA, CDR2 YSYEKL. The CDR3 region is CASSRGQGIREQYF. DNA of the CDR3: TGCGCCAGCAGCCGTGGACAGGGAATACGCGAGCAGTACTTC.

This clone was recorded a few times. V gene TRBV4-1 combines with J gene TRBJ1-5; the match to TRBD1 covers 8 bases. The CDR3 contains 14 residues. Germline-derived CDR1 and CDR2 are MGHRA and YSYEKL. With 4 bases clipped from V and 7 bases from J, the junction kept 6 bases outside the gene matches. Here the CDR3 DNA reads TGCGCCAGCAGCCCTGGACAGGGTACCCAGCCCCAGCATTTT. It codes for CASSPGQGTQPQHF.

The CDR3 here is CASSLQTAGVTGELFF. For the CDR3, the DNA is TGTGCCAGCAGCCTGCAGACAGCGGGAGTCACCGGGGAGCTGTTTTTT. V gene TRBV7-3 combines with J gene TRBJ2-2; 8 positions agree with TRBD2. Trimming at V came to 5 bases and at J to 4 bases, leaving 9 bases not matched to a gene. The CDR3 has 16 residues. Germline-derived CDR1 and CDR2 are SGHTA and FQGTGA.

The chain links TRBV5-1 to TRBJ2-5; TRBD1 agrees at 8 bases. In germline, CDR1 is SGHRS, CDR2 YFSETQ. V lost 4 bases, J lost 2 bases, and 7 bases stayed unmatched. The CDR3 length is 15 residues. In DNA form, the CDR3 reads TGCGCCAGCAGCCTGAACCGGGACAGGCAAGAGACCCAGTACTTC. It encodes CASSLNRDRQETQYF.

The V and J genes are TRBV28 and TRBJ2-7; 8 bases match TRBD2. Germline V lookup: CDR1 MDHEN, CDR2 SYDVKM. J lost 4 bases, V lost 4 bases, and 12 bases had no gene match. CDR3 length equals 16 residues. In DNA, the CDR3 is TGTGCCAGCAGTTCTCCAGTAGCGGGACTTCAATACGAGCAGTACTTC. As protein: CASSSPVAGLQYEQYF.

The chain has TRBV7-6 and TRBJ1-1; tentatively, D is TRBD1 (6 bases). Trimming shortened V by 8 bases and J by 1 base, and 20 bases separated the two germline ends. This CDR3 has 16 amino acids. Germline CDR1 reads SGHVS; CDR2 reads FNYEAQ. CDR3 sequence: CASYQGSELPNTEAFF. As DNA, the CDR3 is TGTGCCAGCTACCAGGGGTCAGAACTACCGAACACTGAAGCTTTCTTT.

V gene TRBV5-1 combines with J gene TRBJ2-5; 9 bases are a match to TRBD2. Germline values: CDR1 SGHRS, CDR2 YFSETQ. The CDR3 extends over 15 amino acids. Trimming at V came to 1 base and at J to 4 bases, leaving 5 bases not matched to a gene. CDR3 sequence (DNA): TGCGCCAGCAGCTTGTGGGCGGGAGGGCGAGAGACCCAGTACTTC. This encodes CASSLWAGGRETQYF.

There are a few counts of this clone. The V and J genes are TRBV30 and TRBJ2-2; 8 bases fit TRBD1. Trimming took 0 bases from V and 3 from J; bases not matched to a gene: 3. The germline CDR1 and CDR2 sequences are GTSNPN and SVGIG (reference sequence). The CDR3 contains 15 residues. CDR3 DNA sequence: TGTGCCTGGAGTGTACAGGGGGTAGACACCGGGGAGCTGTTTTTT. It encodes CAWSVQGVDTGELFF.

The V gene is TRBV11-2, the J gene TRBJ2-3, with 7 bases identical to TRBD1. Germline lookup yields CDR1 SGHAT and CDR2 FQNNGV. With 5 bases clipped from V and 3 bases from J, the junction kept 14 bases outside the gene matches. This CDR3 is built from 17 residues. CDR3 protein: CASSRGGRGLGTDTQYF. The CDR3 region has the DNA TGTGCCAGCAGCCGTGGGGGTAGGGGGCTCGGGACAGATACGCAGTATTTT.

In the case of this clone: The sample carries other DNA sequences with the same CDR3. The V call is TRBV28, the J call TRBJ1-2; D might be TRBD1 (6 bases). From germline, CDR1 is MDHEN and CDR2 SYDVKM. The CDR3 consists of 16 residues. V lost 6 bases and J 3 bases, leaving 20 bases between the germline ends. The CDR3 spells CASRPTTGKNDYGYTF. CDR3 sequence (DNA): TGTGCCAGCAGACCCACGACAGGCAAAAACGACTATGGCTACACCTTC.

The chain recombines TRBV27 with TRBJ2-1; 7 nucleotides line up with TRBD2. Looked up from germline, CDR1 is MNHEY and CDR2 is SMNVEV (reference sequence). This CDR3 region has 15 residues. After removal of 6 bases from V and 6 bases from J, the junction contained 11 bases not matched to a gene. The CDR3 region is CASREEGGPGNEQFF. Written as DNA, the CDR3 is TGTGCCAGCAGAGAAGAGGGAGGGCCGGGCAATGAGCAGTTCTTC.

This clone came up a few times. The CDR3 loop is CASSLALVGGELFF. The CDR3 region has the DNA TGTGCCAGCAGCTTAGCACTAGTGGGCGGGGAGCTGTTTTTT. V and J are TRBV7-9 and TRBJ2-2; a possible D gene is TRBD2 (5 bases). Germline V gene sequence: CDR1 SEHNR, CDR2 FQNEAQ (reference sequence). V was shortened by 0 bases and J by 7 bases, with 9 bases between the two germline ends. The CDR3 has 14 amino acids.

The V gene is TRBV19, the J gene TRBJ1-1; no firm D call. Trimming took off 5 bases at V and 1 base at J, with 8 bases between the two ends. CDR3 size: 13 residues. Germline assignment: CDR1 LNHDA and CDR2 SQIVND (reference sequence). CDR3 sequence reads: CASSSVPNTEAFF. The CDR3 region has the DNA TGTGCCAGTAGTTCGGTGCCGAACACTGAAGCTTTCTTT.

The chain uses TRBV11-2 and TRBJ1-1; D gene unclear. Per the germline V gene, CDR1 is SGHAT and CDR2 is FQNNGV. CDR3 length: 13 amino acids. V lost 2 bases to trimming and J lost 4 bases, with 8 bases between them. Here the CDR3 reads CASSLSRGTEAFF. For the CDR3, the DNA is TGTGCCAGCAGCTTAAGTCGGGGCACTGAAGCTTTCTTT.

J is TRBJ2-1 and V is TRBV2, with 15 positions matching TRBD2. Germline CDR1 and CDR2: SNHLY and FYNNEI. The CDR3 contains 16 residues. With V trimmed by 4 bases and J by 9 bases, 7 bases remained unmatched. The CDR3 coding sequence is TGTGCCAGCAGTGGGACTAGCGGGAGGGCCGGAGGTGAGCAGTTCTTC. Protein: CASSGTSGRAGGEQFF.

This rearrangement joins TRBV14 to TRBJ2-1; D is ambiguous. Per germline, CDR1 SGHDN and CDR2 FVKESK. This CDR3 has 15 residues. Trimming took 10 bases from V and 0 from J, leaving 16 bases between them. The CDR3 nucleotides read TGTGCCATACTCGCCTCGATATTCTCCTACAATGAGCAGTTCTTC. Its translation: CAILASIFSYNEQFF. Full variable domain (remainder filled in from reference TRBV14 and TRBJ2-1): EAGVTQFPSHSVIEKGQTVTLRCDPISGHDNLYWYRRVMGKEIKFLLHFVKESKQDESGMPNNRFLAERTGGTYSTLKVQPAELEDSGVYFCAILASIFSYNEQFFGPGTRLTVL.

The chain is built from TRBV19 and TRBJ1-1; 8 bases line up with TRBD1. Germline V lookup: CDR1 LNHDA, CDR2 SQIVND (reference sequence). V shed 5 bases, J shed 5 bases, and the junction held 7 bases outside the gene matches. The CDR3 totals 14 residues. Here the CDR3 reads CASSPETGETEAFF. The CDR3 coding sequence is TGTGCCAGTAGTCCTGAGACAGGGGAGACTGAAGCTTTCTTT.

The chain links TRBV19 to TRBJ1-5; D is unclear. In germline, CDR1 is LNHDA, CDR2 SQIVND (reference sequence). The V gene lost 7 bases and the J gene lost 5 bases, with 15 bases spanning the gap. There are 14 residues in the CDR3. Here the CDR3 DNA reads TGTGCCAGTATCATAACGTTTGGAGATCAGCCCCAGCATTTT. Its translation: CASIITFGDQPQHF.

V is TRBV7-9 and J is TRBJ2-7; no reliable D call. The germline gives CDR1 SEHNR, CDR2 FQNEAQ (reference sequence). Trimming shortened V by 8 bases and J by 0 bases, and 14 bases separated the two germline ends. This CDR3 is 14 amino acids long. CDR3 DNA: TGTGCCAGCTTCGACTTATGGAGCTCCTACGAGCAGTACTTC. It yields the protein CASFDLWSSYEQYF. Together with reference TRBV7-9 and TRBJ2-7, the CDR3 gives the full variable domain: DTGVSQNPRHKITKRGQNVTFRCDPISEHNRLYWYRQTLGQGPEFLTYFQNEAQLEKSRLLSDRFSAERPKGSFSTLEIQRTEQGDSAMYLCASFDLWSSYEQYFGPGTRLTVT.

This clone has only a few counts. This chain joins TRBV11-2 and TRBJ2-7; 10 nucleotides line up with TRBD1. This CDR3 spans 14 amino acids. V lost 4 bases to trimming and J lost 3 bases; unmatched junction nucleotides: 3. Germline V CDR1 and CDR2: SGHAT, FQNNGV. CDR3 amino acids: CASSWGDRGYEQYF. The CDR3 region has the DNA TGTGCCAGCAGCTGGGGGGACAGGGGCTACGAGCAGTACTTC.

The chain recombines TRBV20-1 with TRBJ1-1; TRBD1 is a possible D gene (6 bases). CDR1 and CDR2 (germline): DFQATT, SNEGSKA (reference sequence). The ends were cut back, 5 bases at V and 7 bases at J, with 11 bases in the middle. The CDR3 is made up of 11 amino acids. The CDR3 sequence is CSAEDRFEAFF. The CDR3, as DNA: TGCAGTGCTGAAGACAGGTTTGAAGCTTTCTTT.

This clone was detected once. V gene TRBV9 combines with J gene TRBJ2-2, with 9 positions matching TRBD1. The CDR3 has 15 residues. V shed 5 bases, J shed 2 bases, and the junction held 4 bases outside the gene matches. The germline CDR1 and CDR2 sequences are SGDLS and YYNGEE. DNA of the CDR3: TGTGCCAGCAGGCGGACAGGGGACAACACCGGGGAGCTGTTTTTT. This codes for CASRRTGDNTGELFF.